What follows is one TCR beta chain and its context. What it binds is not known. A J-beta primer mix and a sample-barcoded 5' primer were used in a second PCR of about 7 to 12 cycles. In TCRdb, the 5' RACE reads were re-called with MiXCR into one record per CDR3 protein. The sample yields about 560,000 distinct CDR3 sequences, about 28% seen once. The entry originates in a study of blood T cells in healthy people across ages. Study-level results: A roughly linear fall in TCR beta diversity per million T cells was seen with increasing age.

CDR1 and CDR2 (germline): PRHDT, FYEKMQ (reference sequence). Trimming cost V 5 bases and J 7 bases; bases outside gene matches: 10. CDR3 length: 14 amino acids. The same sample was also used in a study of T cells of mothers and their children. That source reports: Each child gave about 3 million TCR beta CDR3 reads (each mother, over 9 million). Overlap in related mother-child pairs always slightly exceeded unrelated pairs, never significantly.

The chain uses TRBV13 and TRBJ2-7; 8 bases are shared with TRBD2. Sequenced input: blood. This clonotype was sampled from a boy younger than 10 in good health. Here the CDR3 reads CASSPTSALEEQYF. CDR3 bases: TGTGCCAGCAGCCCGACTAGCGCCTTAGAGGAGCAGTACTTC.